The rows below give T cell receptor beta chains drawn from one sample of a study of T-cell reconstitution after alpha-beta-depleted transplantation in children. From the PCR reads, TCRdb called clonotypes with MiXCR, one entry per CDR3 protein. The sample consists of some 440,000 distinct CDR3 sequences, 15% to 20% of them appearing once. The sample here was PBMCs, mostly from graft donor cells, taken 360 days after TCRalphabeta/CD19-depleted stem cell transplant. The receptor set was obtained from a boy in the first two years of life who had a stem cell transplant for Wiskott-Aldrich syndrome, so the T cells may come from the graft donor. Both conserved end residues are part of each CDR3. Clone size is shown for a subset of rows, as once, few, many or a class of expanded clone.

j_call v_call clone_size cdr3_aa
TRBJ2-3 TRBV20-1 few CSARDGGRASTDTQYF
TRBJ2-5 TRBV10-2 few CASSERQISRETQYF
TRBJ2-5 TRBV7-9 . CASSLGRRKGETQYF
TRBJ2-7 TRBV5-1 few CASSSKPGQGAYEQYF
TRBJ1-2 TRBV15 . CATSGGQTNYGYTF
TRBJ1-1 TRBV20-1 few CSAWAQGGNTEAFF
TRBJ2-5 TRBV6-5 . CASSYGLAGGQTQETQYF
TRBJ2-3 TRBV11-1 . CASSLGQANIYTQYF
TRBJ1-6 TRBV12-3/TRBV12-4 . CASSLAWGNSPLHF
TRBJ2-2 TRBV5-1 . CASSLWAAGTANTGELFF
TRBJ1-5 TRBV2 . CASSEALQGRQPQHF
TRBJ2-7 TRBV6-5 . CASRFTHRGSYEQYF
TRBJ2-5 TRBV5-1 many CASSLAAFISQETQYF